What follows are 26 T cell receptor beta chains derived from one specimen sequenced in a study of beta chain features in type 1 diabetes. The study, taken as a whole, reports: Shorter TCRB CDR3s, moderately but significantly so, were found in Type 1 diabetes patients in all four CD4+ subsets.

No antigen is known for these receptors. The investigators reverse transcribed all of the isolated RNA, so they sequenced expressed TCRB transcripts. Sequencing used immunoSEQ multiplex PCR; TCRdb keeps in-frame clones, though not all of them. The sample consists of 330,000 or so clones, roughly 12% of them appearing once. The sample was naive CD4+ T cells from blood. Receptor source: a young woman with type 1 diabetes.

The chain recombines TRBV7-9 with TRBJ2-5; 9 bases are a match to TRBD2. Germline trimming cut 1 base from V and 4 bases from J; bases unmatched to any gene: 1. Germline CDR1 is SEHNR and CDR2 is FQNEAQ (reference sequence). The CDR3 length is 14 residues. The CDR3 reads CASSLELAGETQYF. The CDR3 DNA reads as TGTGCCAGCAGCTTAGAACTAGCGGGAGAGACCCAGTACTTC.

The table lists this clone with a few counts. The chain links TRBV7-3 to TRBJ1-2; 7 nucleotides match TRBD1. Looked up from germline, CDR1 is SGHTA and CDR2 is FQGTGA. The length of the CDR3 is 16 residues. The junction had 16 bases not matched to a gene; V was cut back by 5 bases and J by 7 bases. The CDR3 protein is CASSAGQYPTRRGYTF. CDR3 coding DNA: TGTGCCAGCAGCGCGGGACAGTACCCGACCAGGCGTGGCTACACCTTC.

This sequence joins TRBV6-1 and TRBJ1-1; 9 bases are a match to TRBD1. After removal of 10 bases from V and 2 bases from J, the junction contained 8 bases not matched to a gene. Germline lookup yields CDR1 MNHNS and CDR2 SASEGT. The CDR3 is 14 residues long. CDR3 sequence (DNA): TGTGCCATAGAACAGGGGGCGGAAAACACTGAAGCTTTCTTT. Amino acids: CAIEQGAENTEAFF.

V and J are TRBV5-5 and TRBJ2-7, with 7 positions matching TRBD2. The CDR3 sequence is 17 residues long. The germline CDR1 and CDR2 sequences are SGHKS and YYEKEE (reference sequence). J was trimmed by 0 bases and V by 3 bases; bases with no gene match: 12. For the CDR3, the DNA is TGTGCCAGCAGCTGGATCCCGGGAGGCGACAGCTCCTACGAGCAGTACTTC. It codes for CASSWIPGGDSSYEQYF.

This clone has just one count. V usage is TRBV11-3 and J usage is TRBJ2-7, with 13 bases that match TRBD2. Germline lookup yields CDR1 SGHNT and CDR2 YENEEA. The CDR3 contains 14 residues. After removal of 5 bases from V and 3 bases from J, the junction contained 1 base not matched to a gene. This CDR3 is CASSRTSGSYEQYF. In nucleotides, the CDR3 is TGTGCCAGCAGCCGGACTAGCGGGAGCTACGAGCAGTACTTC.

This clone was picked up a small number of times. The chain links TRBV27 to TRBJ1-1; TRBD1 matches at 11 bases. The CDR3 sequence is 16 residues long. In germline, CDR1 is MNHEY, CDR2 SMNVEV (reference sequence). V dropped 6 bases and J dropped 1; count of bases not matched to a gene: 7. DNA for the CDR3: TGTGCCAGCAGAGACGGACAGGGGGCAAAGAACACTGAAGCTTTCTTT. Its protein product is CASRDGQGAKNTEAFF.

The V and J genes are TRBV30 and TRBJ2-1; 9 bases fit TRBD2. V trimming: 0 bases; J trimming: 6 bases; junction bases outside the gene matches: 9. This CDR3 has 16 residues. Germline lookup yields CDR1 GTSNPN and CDR2 SVGIG (reference sequence). CDR3: CAWSVRTSGPLNEQFF. In DNA form, the CDR3 reads TGTGCCTGGAGTGTACGAACTAGCGGGCCCCTCAATGAGCAGTTCTTC.

This clone was seen more than once but under ten times. This chain joins TRBV7-9 and TRBJ1-3, with a possible D match to TRBD1 (5 bases). The V gene lost 2 bases and the J gene lost 0 bases, with 8 bases spanning the gap. The CDR3 extends over 15 amino acids. CDR1 and CDR2 from the germline V gene are SEHNR and FQNEAQ (reference sequence). Here the CDR3 reads CASSLQGVSGNTIYF. The CDR3 nucleotides read TGTGCCAGCAGCTTACAGGGCGTCTCTGGAAACACCATATATTTT.

To note about this clone: At one end, the junction sequence differs from germline, possibly due to a read error. The chain has TRBV28 and TRBJ1-3, with D hard to call. The germline gives CDR1 MDHEN, CDR2 SYDVKM. CDR3 length equals 14 residues. This chain's CDR3 is CASSILGGERRMDF. CDR3 DNA sequence: TGTGCCAGCAGCATCCTCGGCGGGGAGAGAAGAATGGATTTT.

The V call is TRBV7-2, the J call TRBJ1-5; D not certain. The CDR3 totals 12 residues. Germline-derived CDR1 and CDR2 are SGHTA and FQGNSA. V was trimmed by 3 bases and J by 3 bases, leaving 3 bases between them. The CDR3 sequence: CASSFSNQPQHF. Written as DNA, the CDR3 is TGTGCCAGCAGCTTCTCCAATCAGCCCCAGCATTTT.

The chain employs TRBV27 and TRBJ2-7; 7 bases align to TRBD1. V trimming: 8 bases; J trimming: 2 bases; junction bases outside the gene matches: 3. The germline V gene has CDR1 MNHEY and CDR2 SMNVEV (reference sequence). The CDR3 has 12 amino acids. CDR3 residues: CASRQGTYEQYF. CDR3 coding DNA: TGTGCCAGCCGACAGGGAACCTACGAGCAGTACTTC.

This chain joins TRBV9 and TRBJ2-1; TRBD2 agrees at 9 bases. The J segment lost 3 bases and the V segment lost 4 bases, leaving 8 bases of the junction unmatched. Germline assignment: CDR1 SGDLS and CDR2 YYNGEE. The CDR3 runs to 16 residues. The CDR3 spells CASSHDLAGNYNEQFF. The CDR3 DNA is TGTGCCAGCAGCCACGATCTAGCGGGGAACTACAATGAGCAGTTCTTC. The full variable domain, completed using reference TRBV9 and TRBJ2-1, is DSGVTQTPKHLITATGQRVTLRCSPRSGDLSVYWYQQSLDQGLQFLIQYYNGEERAKGNILERFSAQQFPDLHSELNLSSLELGDSALYFCASSHDLAGNYNEQFFGPGTRLTVL.

This clone came up a few times. This chain uses TRBV15 with TRBJ2-7; no firm D call. V was shortened by 1 base and J by 0 bases, with 7 bases between the two germline ends. This CDR3 is built from 14 residues. Looked up from germline, CDR1 is LNHNV and CDR2 is YYDKDF (reference sequence). This chain's CDR3 is CATSRVFSSYEQYF. CDR3 DNA: TGTGCCACCAGCAGAGTTTTTAGCTCCTACGAGCAGTACTTC.

In this sample, this clone turned up a few times. The gene calls are TRBV9 and TRBJ2-7, with D maybe TRBD1 (5 bases). V lost 3 bases and J 0 bases, leaving 19 bases between the germline ends. This CDR3 has 17 residues. Germline CDR1 SGDLS, CDR2 YYNGEE. The CDR3 sequence: CASSAHGDRRDSYEQYF. The CDR3, as DNA: TGTGCCAGCAGCGCTCATGGCGACAGAAGAGACTCCTACGAGCAGTACTTC.

This clone was counted between two and nine times. The chain joins TRBV29-1 to TRBJ1-1; a weak D match, TRBD1 (5 bases). V was trimmed by 7 bases and J by 0 bases, leaving 15 bases between them. The CDR3 length is 14 residues. Looked up from germline, CDR1 is SQVTM and CDR2 is ANQGSEA. The CDR3 sequence is CSAGLRSLNTEAFF. Here the CDR3 DNA reads TGCAGCGCGGGACTAAGGAGCCTGAACACTGAAGCTTTCTTT.

This clone has more than one count but fewer than ten. The CDR3: CSVTPLAGLSVTQYF. Written as DNA, the CDR3 is TGCAGCGTCACGCCTCTGGCAGGGCTGTCAGTTACGCAGTATTTT. The J gene is TRBJ2-3, the V gene TRBV29-1, with D tentatively TRBD1 (5 bases). CDR3 size: 15 residues. Germline values: CDR1 SQVTM, CDR2 ANQGSEA. With 6 bases removed from V and 8 bases from J, the gap between germline ends came to 24 bases.

This clone was observed a few times. The rearrangement links TRBV30 to TRBJ1-1, with D uncertain. Germline lookup yields CDR1 GTSNPN and CDR2 SVGIG (reference sequence). Trimming removed 4 bases from V and 9 bases from J, with 18 bases in between. This CDR3 is 13 amino acids long. The CDR3 reads CAWTNTEAGKAFF. CDR3 nucleotides: TGTGCCTGGACAAATACGGAGGCGGGTAAAGCTTTCTTT. The full variable domain, in which reference TRBV30 and TRBJ1-1 provide the parts outside the CDR3, is SQTIHQWPATLVQPVGSPLSLECTVEGTSNPNLYWYRQAAGRGLQLLFYSVGIGQISSEVPQNLSASRPQDRQFILSSKKLLLSDSGFYLCAWTNTEAGKAFFGQGTRLTVV.

V usage is TRBV5-1 and J usage is TRBJ2-7; 9 bases agree with TRBD1. Germline assignment: CDR1 SGHRS and CDR2 YFSETQ. The CDR3 is 14 residues long. Germline trimming cut 4 bases from V and 6 bases from J; bases unmatched to any gene: 8. CDR3 coding DNA: TGCGCCAGCAGCCCCTCCGGGACAGGGACCGAGCAGTACTTC. This encodes CASSPSGTGTEQYF.

This clone was seen more than once but under ten times. The chain couples TRBV2 to TRBJ2-1; 7 bases line up with TRBD1. Germline loops: CDR1 SNHLY, CDR2 FYNNEI. The CDR3 spans 12 residues. V lost 6 bases and J lost 9; bases outside the gene matches: 5. The CDR3 DNA follows: TGTGCCAGCAGAGAGGGACAGTTTGAGCAGTTCTTC. Amino acids: CASREGQFEQFF. Using reference TRBV2 and TRBJ2-1 for the parts outside the CDR3, the full variable domain is EPEVTQTPSHQVTQMGQEVILRCVPISNHLYFYWYRQILGQKVEFLVSFYNNEISEKSEIFDDQFSVERPDGSNFTLKIRSTKLEDSAMYFCASREGQFEQFFGPGTRLTVL.

The V and J genes are TRBV5-6 and TRBJ1-2; perhaps TRBD1 as D (6 bases). Germline V gene sequence: CDR1 SGHDT, CDR2 YYEEEE. This CDR3 contains 14 residues. With 5 bases removed from V and 6 bases from J, the gap between germline ends came to 17 bases. CDR3 coding DNA: TGTGCCAGCAGGACCGGGACAAATAGTGATGGCTACACCTTC. This sequence encodes CASRTGTNSDGYTF.

The V and J genes are TRBV4-3 and TRBJ2-5; 8 bases fit TRBD2. This CDR3 contains 16 residues. Germline V gene sequence: CDR1 LGHNA, CDR2 YSLEER. The V gene end was trimmed by 3 bases and the J gene end by 5 bases; junction bases not matched to a gene: 11. The CDR3 protein is CASSQRVTGLDETQYF. The CDR3 DNA sequence: TGCGCCAGCAGCCAGCGAGTGACGGGACTAGATGAGACCCAGTACTTC.

This chain connects TRBV2 to TRBJ1-2; D is unclear. Germline V gene sequence: CDR1 SNHLY, CDR2 FYNNEI. The germline V and J ends were trimmed by 7 bases and 6 bases, with 6 bases remaining between them. CDR3 length equals 10 residues. CDR3 DNA sequence: TGTGCCAGCAAATCTGATGGCTACACCTTC. Encoded protein: CASKSDGYTF.

The chain employs TRBV7-2 and TRBJ2-7; perhaps TRBD1 as D (6 bases). Germline V gene lookup returns CDR1 SGHTA and CDR2 FQGNSA. The CDR3 is 15 residues long. Trimming took off 5 bases at V and 6 bases at J, with 20 bases between the two ends. In nucleotides, the CDR3 is TGTGCCAGCAGCCCCGCCCAGGGGCTCTGGGGCGAGCAGTACTTC. Translating gives CASSPAQGLWGEQYF.

V is TRBV4-3 and J is TRBJ2-3, with D unclear. V lost 1 base and J 8 bases, leaving 10 bases between the germline ends. Per germline, CDR1 LGHNA and CDR2 YSLEER. This CDR3 contains 13 residues. DNA for the CDR3: TGCGCCAGCAGCCAAGCTGCGGCCACTACGCAGTATTTT. Translation gives CASSQAAATTQYF.

This chain connects TRBV11-3 to TRBJ2-2, with 8 bases lining up with TRBD2. V lost 0 bases to trimming and J lost 7 bases; unmatched junction nucleotides: 1. The CDR3 covers 14 residues. CDR1 is SGHNT, CDR2 YENEEA, per germline. CDR3 sequence: CASSLEGLVGELFF. CDR3 DNA sequence: TGTGCCAGCAGCTTAGAGGGACTAGTCGGGGAGCTGTTTTTT. Combining the CDR3 with reference TRBV11-3 and TRBJ2-2 gives the whole variable domain EAGVVQSPRYKIIEKKQPVAFWCNPISGHNTLYWYLQNLGQGPELLIRYENEEAVDDSQLPKDRFSAERLKGVDSTLKIQPAELGDSAVYLCASSLEGLVGELFFGEGSRLTVL.

This chain uses TRBV7-9 with TRBJ1-2; no reliable D call. The V gene's germline CDR1 is SEHNR and CDR2 FQNEAQ (reference sequence). V lost 0 bases, J lost 0 bases, and 8 bases lay in between. The CDR3 is 15 residues long. The CDR3 DNA reads TGTGCCAGCAGCTTAGCCCTAGCGGCTAACTATGGCTACACCTTC. The encoded protein is CASSLALAANYGYTF.